Below are 2 T cell receptor beta chains sequenced from a single sample in a study of cytomegalovirus exposure and HLA in healthy donors. The PCR had 60 Vbeta and 13 Jbeta primers. Here immunoSEQ multiplex PCR was the method, and the copy in TCRdb shows in-frame clones only, minus some. The repertoire holds some 140,000 clones, roughly three quarters seen once, with approximately 2% in the top ten. Sequencing was performed on PBMCs. The receptors stem from a young man in good health and CMV-seronegative.

This chain connects TRBV6-1 to TRBJ2-7, with a tentative D call TRBD2 (6 bases). Germline V gene sequence: CDR1 MNHNS, CDR2 SASEGT. The CDR3 has 13 residues. The ends were cut back, 8 bases at V and 0 bases at J, with 11 bases in the middle. The CDR3 DNA follows: TGTGCCAGCCGTCGGGACTTCTCCTACGAGCAGTACTTC. As protein: CASRRDFSYEQYF.

V usage is TRBV15 and J usage is TRBJ2-7, with a weak D call TRBD1 (6 bases). The germline gives CDR1 LNHNV, CDR2 YYDKDF (reference sequence). V dropped 6 bases and J dropped 0 bases, with 12 bases sitting between them. This CDR3 has 14 amino acids. The CDR3 spells CATRKWDTSYEQYF. CDR3 nucleotide sequence: TGTGCCACCAGGAAATGGGACACCTCCTACGAGCAGTACTTC.